This T cell receptor (beta chain) was recorded in a study of blood T cell repertoires in COVID-19. Study members were between about 18 and 89 years old and lived in 25 or so US regions. V lost 4 bases and J lost 0, with 15 bases in between. Germline assignment: CDR1 LGHNT and CDR2 FRNRAP. This CDR3 region has 16 residues. Data came from immunoSEQ multiplex PCR; TCRdb stores just in-frame clones and leaves some out. Here the sample spans some 200,000 clones, roughly nine tenths being singletons. The chain couples TRBV12-5 to TRBJ1-1, with D unclear. The TCR originated in a young woman in a cohort exposed to, infected with or recovered from COVID-19 (not recorded which). The sequenced sample consisted of PBMCs or T cells enriched from blood (not recorded which). The CDR3 coding sequence is TGTGCTAGTGGTTCCTCACCGGGGTCAATGAACACTGAAGCTTTCTTT. Residues: CASGSSPGSMNTEAFF.